A single sample is the source of the 12 T cell receptor beta chains below, sequenced in a study of OX40 agonist ivuxolimab in advanced cancers. The library relied on the immunoSEQ multiplex PCR assay. In TCRdb, the immuneACCESS table is reduced to in-frame sequences with V and J assigned. These tables do not hold every clone; where another copy was compared, an unresolved V gene accounts for under half, and the others remain unexplained. This sample holds more than 50,000 clones; approximately 90% were observed only once. The ten largest clones represent approximately 0.32% of the sample. Sample: CD4+ or CD8+ T cells sorted from blood, taken in a trial of the OX40 agonist ivuxolimab. Receptor source: an adult with an advanced solid tumor such as melanoma, head and neck, liver or kidney cancer.

This chain uses TRBV9 with TRBJ1-2; perhaps TRBD1 as D (5 bases). The CDR3 has 13 amino acids. Trimming stripped 3 bases from V and 2 bases from J, with 8 bases between. CDR1 and CDR2 from the germline V gene are SGDLS and YYNGEE. Here the CDR3 reads CASSATENYGYTF. CDR3 DNA: TGTGCCAGCAGCGCGACAGAAAACTATGGCTACACCTTC.

The chain joins TRBV4-3 to TRBJ1-4; 8 bases are shared with TRBD1. CDR1 is LGHNA, CDR2 YSLEER, per germline. This CDR3 contains 14 residues. With 3 bases clipped from V and 6 bases from J, the junction kept 3 bases outside the gene matches. The CDR3: CASSQAGGYEKLFF. CDR3 sequence (DNA): TGCGCCAGCAGCCAGGCAGGGGGCTATGAAAAACTGTTTTTT.

The chain joins TRBV5-4 to TRBJ2-5; tentatively, D is TRBD1 or TRBD2 (5 bases each). CDR1 is SGHNT and CDR2 is YYREEE in the germline V gene (reference sequence). Trimming stripped 0 bases from V and 4 bases from J, with 16 bases between. This CDR3 contains 16 residues. CDR3 coding DNA: TGTGCCAGCAGCTTGGATCAAGGGCCGAGGGGAGAGACCCAGTACTTC. Amino acid sequence: CASSLDQGPRGETQYF.

The chain is built from TRBV7-2 and TRBJ1-3; 7 bases fit TRBD1. With V trimmed by 0 bases and J by 1 base, 3 bases remained unmatched. This CDR3 contains 16 residues. The germline CDR1 and CDR2 sequences are SGHTA and FQGNSA. In DNA, the CDR3 is TGTGCCAGCAGCTTAGCCGGGACAGTGTCTGGAAACACCATATATTTT. Its protein is CASSLAGTVSGNTIYF.

CDR3 coding DNA: TGTGCCAGCAGGAGACAGGTCAGCTCCTACGAGCAGTACTTC. It is translated as CASRRQVSSYEQYF. The chain has TRBV28 and TRBJ2-7; a weak D match, TRBD1 (6 bases). With 6 bases removed from V and 0 bases from J, the gap between germline ends came to 12 bases. Looked up from germline, CDR1 is MDHEN and CDR2 is SYDVKM. This CDR3 is 14 amino acids long.

The CDR3 region is CASSLAGTGGFAEAFF. The CDR3 DNA reads TGTGCCAGCAGCTTGGCGGGGACAGGGGGGTTCGCTGAAGCTTTCTTT. J is TRBJ1-1 and V is TRBV5-5; 11 nucleotides agree with TRBD1. The CDR3 loop spans 16 amino acids. Germline V gene lookup returns CDR1 SGHKS and CDR2 YYEKEE (reference sequence). The ends lost 0 bases at V and 6 bases at J; junction bases unmatched: 7.

The gene calls are TRBV5-1 and TRBJ1-5; 7 bases map to TRBD1. The CDR3 totals 20 residues. Germline CDR1 reads SGHRS; CDR2 reads YFSETQ. The V and J ends lost 1 base and 0 bases, in that order; junction bases with no gene match: 16. CDR3 DNA: TGCGCCAGCAGCTTGACTTCGACAGGGCGACCAAATTATAGCAATCAGCCCCAGCATTTT. The encoded protein is CASSLTSTGRPNYSNQPQHF.

The V call is TRBV6-5, the J call TRBJ2-7; D is ambiguous. V was cut by 6 bases and J by 12 bases, with 12 bases left in between. The germline V gene encodes CDR1 MNHEY and CDR2 SVGAGI. The CDR3 has 10 residues. This CDR3 reads CASSPAFWYF. CDR3 bases: TGTGCCAGCAGCCCGGCTTTTTGGTACTTC.

The rearrangement joins TRBV12-5 to TRBJ1-5; no reliable D call. The CDR3 is 14 amino acids. The germline V gene has CDR1 LGHNT and CDR2 FRNRAP. The V and J ends lost 8 bases and 3 bases respectively, with 14 bases between them. Written as DNA, the CDR3 is TGTGCTAGTTCACTTCAAGCGGACAATCAGCCCCAGCATTTT. Its translation: CASSLQADNQPQHF. Variable domain in full (rest from reference TRBV12-5 and TRBJ1-5): DARVTQTPRHKVTEMGQEVTMRCQPILGHNTVFWYRQTMMQGLELLAYFRNRAPLDDSGMPKDRFSAEMPDATLATLKIQPSEPRDSAVYFCASSLQADNQPQHFGDGTRLSIL.

The chain combines TRBV7-2 with TRBJ2-1, with 10 bases fitting TRBD2. The CDR3 has 13 residues. V was clipped by 4 bases and J by 9 bases; unmatched bases: 3. Germline V gives CDR1 SGHTA, CDR2 FQGNSA. The CDR3 is CASSSRTSGEQFF. For the CDR3, the DNA is TGTGCCAGCAGCTCCCGGACTAGCGGTGAGCAGTTCTTC.

Turning to this clone: Because it lacks the conserved phenylalanine or tryptophan at the end, this CDR3 is likely a read error. This chain connects TRBV7-2 to TRBJ2-7; D not resolved. Germline assignment: CDR1 SGHTA and CDR2 FQGNSA. The germline V and J ends were trimmed by 5 bases and 6 bases, with 14 bases remaining between them. The CDR3 contains 13 residues. CDR3 DNA: TGTGCCAGCAGCCCCTCTACCCGCTTCGAGCAGTACCTC. Encoded protein: CASSPSTRFEQYL.

Only a few counts were recorded for this clone. This chain connects TRBV5-4 to TRBJ2-7, with 9 bases fitting TRBD1. The ends lost 2 bases at V and 4 bases at J; junction bases unmatched: 7. Germline-derived CDR1 and CDR2 are SGHNT and YYREEE (reference sequence). CDR3 size: 15 residues. CDR3 nucleotide sequence: TGTGCCAGCAGCTTTTCTTGGACAGGGGATTACGAGCAGTACTTC. This encodes CASSFSWTGDYEQYF. The full variable domain, its missing parts supplied by reference TRBV5-4 and TRBJ2-7, is ETGVTQSPTHLIKTRGQQVTLRCSSQSGHNTVSWYQQALGQGPQFIFQYYREEENGRGNFPPRFSGLQFPNYSSELNVNALELDDSALYLCASSFSWTGDYEQYFGPGTRLTVT.